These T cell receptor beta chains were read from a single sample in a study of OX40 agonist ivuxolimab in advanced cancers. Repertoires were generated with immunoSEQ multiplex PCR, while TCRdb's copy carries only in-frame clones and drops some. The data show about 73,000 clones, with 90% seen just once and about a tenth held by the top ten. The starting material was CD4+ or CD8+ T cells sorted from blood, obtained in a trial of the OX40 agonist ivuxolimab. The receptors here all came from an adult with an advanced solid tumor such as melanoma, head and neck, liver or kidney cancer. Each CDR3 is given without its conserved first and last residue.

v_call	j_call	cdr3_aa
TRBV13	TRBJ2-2	ASSSLLAGTTGELF
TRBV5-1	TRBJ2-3	ASSSTSGRGTDTQY
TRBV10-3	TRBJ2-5	AISRRDYPRGETQY
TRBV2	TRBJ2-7	ASSGDTTYEQY
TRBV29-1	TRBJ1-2	SVEDRGSSGSRYT
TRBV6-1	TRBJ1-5	ASSEHPQGASNQPQH
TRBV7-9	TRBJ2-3	ASSRKLAGSTDTQY
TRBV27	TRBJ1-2	ASSFDRRNYGYT
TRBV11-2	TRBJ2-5	ASRGQWETQY
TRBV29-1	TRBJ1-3	SVESAGSSGNTIY
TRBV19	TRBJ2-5	ASSIIAQETQY
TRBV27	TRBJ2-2	ASSLLTLAGTGELF
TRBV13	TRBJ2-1	ASSLGGAGGPNEQF
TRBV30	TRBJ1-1	AWSVRGEAF
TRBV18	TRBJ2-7	ASSPMPGGGYEQY
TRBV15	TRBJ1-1	ATSRGAGGHTEAF
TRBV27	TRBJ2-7	ASSPNGHEQY
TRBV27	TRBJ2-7	ASRQGGHEQY
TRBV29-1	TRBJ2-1	SVEDSWSSYNEQF
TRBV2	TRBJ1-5	ASRDPRVGNQPQH
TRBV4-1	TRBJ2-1	ASSHGTNEQF
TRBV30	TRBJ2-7	ACEDTVYEQY
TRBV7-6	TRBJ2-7	ASSLAGGGNEQY
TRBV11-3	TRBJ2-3	ASSQGGRATDTQY
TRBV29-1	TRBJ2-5	SVEELAETQY
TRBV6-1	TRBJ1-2	ASSTYRGTNYGYT
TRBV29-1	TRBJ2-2	SVVTNTGELF
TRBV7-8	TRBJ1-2	ASSVSGTALYGYT
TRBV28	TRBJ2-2	ASRGTVNTGELF
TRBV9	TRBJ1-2	ASSPRTGGAYGYT
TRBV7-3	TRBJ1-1	ASSPEVNTEAF
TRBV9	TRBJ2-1	ASSVSSLGDEQF
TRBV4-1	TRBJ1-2	ASSQVFSGGYGYT
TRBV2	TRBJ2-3	ASSELGGLPSTQY
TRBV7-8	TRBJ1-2	ASSPHGGDGYT